A selection of T cell receptor beta chains follows, all from one sample in a study of T cells after yellow fever vaccination. TCRdb analysed the 5' RACE reads with MiXCR anew, one entry per CDR3 protein. Here the sample spans some 560,000 distinct CDR3 sequences, around 16% being singletons. The sequencing here drew on PBMCs, taken less than 6 days after the first yellow fever vaccination. The origin of the receptors is a man aged 18 to 29 who received the YFV17D yellow fever vaccine. The CDR3 runs from the conserved cysteine through the conserved F or W. The D gene is left open where the match is weak.

cdr3_aa | j_call | d_call | v_call
CASRPVGQGSGNTIYF | TRBJ1-3 | TRBD1 | TRBV7-9
CASSSVWGLAGGPSYNEQFF | TRBJ2-1 | TRBD2 | TRBV12-3/TRBV12-4
CASSPSWGTGNTEAFF | TRBJ1-1 | - | TRBV18
CASSNDRAPNTGELFF | TRBJ2-2 | TRBD1 | TRBV7-6
CARSYSATADYGYTF | TRBJ1-2 | - | TRBV6-5
CASREFGTGDDEQFF | TRBJ2-1 | TRBD1 | TRBV6-1
CASSPDRETNEKLFF | TRBJ1-4 | TRBD1 | TRBV9
CASSQSGGNTQYF | TRBJ2-3 | - | TRBV3-1
CASSTPDRANYGYTF | TRBJ1-2 | TRBD1 | TRBV7-9
CASSLERSFTDTQYF | TRBJ2-3 | - | TRBV11-2
CASSLQEETQYF | TRBJ2-5 | - | TRBV12-3/TRBV12-4
CASKSERAGNTIYF | TRBJ1-3 | - | TRBV5-1
CASSLAGGRSTQYF | TRBJ2-3 | - | TRBV12-3/TRBV12-4
CASSSTSGVYNEQFF | TRBJ2-1 | TRBD2 | TRBV5-1
CASGLGQLETQYF | TRBJ2-5 | TRBD1 | TRBV12-5
CASSYSQAAGELFF | TRBJ2-2 | - | TRBV6-2/TRBV6-3
CASSDFNSYNEQFF | TRBJ2-1 | - | TRBV27
CASSSAGPMSYIRYF | TRBJ2-4 | - | TRBV7-9
CASSSSDVSSYEQYF | TRBJ2-7 | - | TRBV11-2
CASSTTGAAAEAFF | TRBJ1-1 | TRBD1 | TRBV7-9
CAISESRVTLEHFF | TRBJ2-1 | - | TRBV10-3
CSAVRVDLSSYNSPLHF | TRBJ1-6 | - | TRBV20-1
CASSGEKIQNSPLHF | TRBJ1-6 | - | TRBV18
CASSLAPDYGYTF | TRBJ1-2 | - | TRBV5-1
CASKTLHTDTQYF | TRBJ2-3 | - | TRBV5-6
CATSRLSRQGPAFF | TRBJ1-1 | TRBD1 | TRBV15
CASSQDPLGLRQFF | TRBJ2-1 | - | TRBV3-1
CASSQGTKNIQYF | TRBJ2-4 | - | TRBV5-1
CASSQDRWLNEQFF | TRBJ2-1 | - | TRBV4-3
CASSPGRGGAEAFF | TRBJ1-1 | TRBD1 | TRBV6-2/TRBV6-3
CASSELFLTEAFF | TRBJ1-1 | - | TRBV19
CSVASGTDTQYF | TRBJ2-3 | - | TRBV29-1
CASSATGVGGNTIYF | TRBJ1-3 | TRBD1 | TRBV7-2
CASSQDHSANYGYTF | TRBJ1-2 | - | TRBV4-2
CASSTQGDQTQHF | TRBJ1-5 | TRBD1 | TRBV7-9
CASRKGDNYGYTF | TRBJ1-2 | - | TRBV7-9
CASSDRGDTEAFF | TRBJ1-1 | - | TRBV12-3/TRBV12-4
CSAGRSEKLFF | TRBJ1-4 | - | TRBV20-1
CATSLWETQYF | TRBJ2-5 | - | TRBV24-1
CASSYGQGGMNNSPLHF | TRBJ1-6 | - | TRBV18
CASSPQDRIKHTF | TRBJ1-2 | TRBD1 | TRBV6-1
CASSVEAGRVTDTQYF | TRBJ2-3 | - | TRBV9
CASTAGPPGTNEKLFF | TRBJ1-4 | - | TRBV19
CASSYSGLAGSTDTQYF | TRBJ2-3 | TRBD2 | TRBV6-5